The clone carrying this T cell receptor (beta chain) was counted a single time. What it binds is unknown. This sample was included in a study of shared clonotypes between healthy human individuals. Findings of the study overall: Measured sharing among donors was expected to vary with sequencing depth. Roughly 5% of naive CD4 clonotypes were common to a few donors.

Source study methods: Sequence data from immunoSEQ were junction-only and lacked quality scores; consequently, filtering differed. Only in-frame clones appear in the TCRdb table, and some are missing; sequencing was by immunoSEQ multiplex PCR. The DNA gave D and trimming, while V, J and clone size come from that table. The data show 2 million to 3 million clones, with around nine tenths seen just once and about 0.13% held by the top ten. Trimming removed 4 bases from V and 3 bases from J, with 9 bases in between. The CDR3 totals 13 residues. CDR1 MNHEY and CDR2 SVGAGI come from the germline V gene. This TCR came from a man aged 18 to 35 in good health. The chain links TRBV6-5 to TRBJ1-2; D ambiguous. Sequenced input: naive CD4+ T cells sorted from blood. Noted subset: CD45RA+ positively selected. CDR3 sequence reads: CASSLWVDYGYTF. CDR3 DNA sequence: TGTGCCAGCAGTTTGTGGGTGGACTATGGCTACACCTTC.